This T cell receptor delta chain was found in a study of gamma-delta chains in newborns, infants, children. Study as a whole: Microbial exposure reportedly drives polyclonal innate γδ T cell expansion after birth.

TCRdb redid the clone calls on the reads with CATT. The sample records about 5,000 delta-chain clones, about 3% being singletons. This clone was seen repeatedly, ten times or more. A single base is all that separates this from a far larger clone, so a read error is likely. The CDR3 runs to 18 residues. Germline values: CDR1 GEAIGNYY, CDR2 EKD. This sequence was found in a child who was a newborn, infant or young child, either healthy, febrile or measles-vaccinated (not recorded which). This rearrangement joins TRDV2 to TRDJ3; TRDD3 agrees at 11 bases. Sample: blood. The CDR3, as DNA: TGTGCCTGTGGCACCGTACTGGGGGATACCTGGGACACCCGACAGATGTTTTTC. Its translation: CACGTVLGDTWDTRQMFF.